The 3 T cell receptor beta chains given below trace back to one sample, sequenced in a study of CD8 T cells in ankylosing spondylitis. Study results and limitations: Seemingly distinctive of ankylosing spondylitis blood was a TCR beta motif formed by eight highly homologous variants.

TCRdb recomputed calls from the 5' RACE reads with MiXCR, one row per CDR3 protein. There are about 220,000 distinct CDR3 sequences in the sample; around 16% occur only once, and approximately 46% lies in the top ten. For these TCRs, the target antigens are not known. The sample taken for sequencing was blood, either unsorted or a sorted T cell fraction (not recorded which). These receptors came from a male donor with ankylosing spondylitis.

The chain employs TRBV7-9 and TRBJ2-3, with TRBD2 matching over 7 bases. V dropped 5 bases and J dropped 2; count of bases not matched to a gene: 7. This CDR3 has 15 amino acids. Germline loops: CDR1 SEHNR, CDR2 FQNEAQ (reference sequence). The CDR3 DNA reads TGTGCCAGCAGCCGGGACTATTTTTACACAGATACGCAGTATTTT. Translated: CASSRDYFYTDTQYF.

J is TRBJ2-1 and V is TRBV7-8; 13 bases map to TRBD2. J was trimmed by 9 bases and V by 3 bases; bases with no gene match: 11. CDR1 and CDR2 from the germline V gene are SGHVS and FQNEAQ. The CDR3 covers 17 residues. The CDR3 reads CASSFNKGLAGAGEQFF. The CDR3 nucleotides are TGTGCCAGCAGCTTCAACAAAGGACTAGCGGGGGCCGGTGAGCAGTTCTTC.

This chain uses TRBV6-1 with TRBJ2-1, with D possibly being TRBD1 or TRBD2 (6 bases each). Between the trimmed V and J ends, which lost 10 bases and 6 bases, there was a span of 19 bases. Germline CDR1 and CDR2: MNHNS and SASEGT. The CDR3 contains 14 residues. DNA for the CDR3: TGTGCCACCGGGGGCGGAGACCTTGGCAATGAGCAGTTCTTC. Amino acid sequence: CATGGGDLGNEQFF.